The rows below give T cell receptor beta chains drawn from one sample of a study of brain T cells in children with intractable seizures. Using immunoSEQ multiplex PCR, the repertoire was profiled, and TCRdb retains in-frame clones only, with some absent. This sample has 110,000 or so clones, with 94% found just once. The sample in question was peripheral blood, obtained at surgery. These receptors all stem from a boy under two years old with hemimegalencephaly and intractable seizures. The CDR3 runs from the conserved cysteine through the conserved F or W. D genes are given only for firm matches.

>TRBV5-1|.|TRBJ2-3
CASSLGRHTDTQYF
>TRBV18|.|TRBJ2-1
CASSLSRTLNEQFF
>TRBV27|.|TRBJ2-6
CASSPLTSGANVLTF
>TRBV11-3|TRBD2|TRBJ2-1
CASSPGLYNEQFF
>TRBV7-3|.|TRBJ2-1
CASSLNGLAPYNEQFF
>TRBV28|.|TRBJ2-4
CASTWGAKNIQYF
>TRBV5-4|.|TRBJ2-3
CASSLRQGADTQYF
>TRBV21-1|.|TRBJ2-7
CARLTNSGRGCEQYF
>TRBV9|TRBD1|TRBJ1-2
CASSPRDRANYGYTF
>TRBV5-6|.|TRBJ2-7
CASSLPSPGPEQYF
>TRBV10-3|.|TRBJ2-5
CAISETGTYQETQYF
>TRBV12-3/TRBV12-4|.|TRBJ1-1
CASQGSHPEAFF
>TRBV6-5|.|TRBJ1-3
CASSLGSSGNTIYF
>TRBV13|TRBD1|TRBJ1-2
CASSLAWTGDYGYTF
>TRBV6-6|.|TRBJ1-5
CASSYPAGRGQPQHF
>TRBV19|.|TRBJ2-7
CASSILGRGGYEQYF
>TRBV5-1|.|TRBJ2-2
CASSDWGAGELFF
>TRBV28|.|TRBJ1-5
CASTPGGGPPHQPQHF
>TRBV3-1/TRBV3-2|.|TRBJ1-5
CASSHGATGNQPQHF
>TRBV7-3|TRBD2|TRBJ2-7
CASSLSPSGGLQEQYF
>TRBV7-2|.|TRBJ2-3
CAVTGRGRTDTQYF
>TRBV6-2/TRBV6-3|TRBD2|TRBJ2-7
CASSRLAGGYEQYF
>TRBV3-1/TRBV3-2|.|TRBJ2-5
CASSQQGRGLAQYF
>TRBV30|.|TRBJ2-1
CAWSPLVRKQFF
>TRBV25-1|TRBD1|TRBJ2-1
CASSEAGQGSNEQFF
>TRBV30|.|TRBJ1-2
CAWSRSYGYTF
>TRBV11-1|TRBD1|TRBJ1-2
CASSPTGTVGYGYTF
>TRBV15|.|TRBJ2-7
CATPYGSGRGPYEQYF
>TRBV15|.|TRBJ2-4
CATSRDQPFQGAKNIQYF
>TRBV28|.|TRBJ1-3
CASSFVGSGNTIYF
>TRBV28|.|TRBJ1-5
CASSGGQPQHF